Following are 20 T cell receptor beta chains from one sample sequenced in a study of blood T cell repertoires in COVID-19. TCRdb's copy holds only in-frame clones and misses some; the assay was immunoSEQ multiplex PCR. The sample lists over 150,000 clones; roughly 86% were seen once. Sequenced sample: peripheral blood. Receptors originate from a man between 45 and 60 years old with active or convalescent COVID-19.

Written as DNA, the CDR3 is TGCGCCAGCAGGACCGGACAGGGGGCCCACGAGCAGTACTTC. It codes for CASRTGQGAHEQYF. V usage is TRBV4-3 and J usage is TRBJ2-7; TRBD1 aligns across 11 bases. The CDR3 is 14 amino acids. The V gene end was trimmed by 6 bases and the J gene end by 5 bases; junction bases not matched to a gene: 6. CDR1 and CDR2 from the germline V gene are LGHNA and YSLEER.

This clone has a handful of counts. The V call is TRBV5-5, the J call TRBJ2-7; possibly TRBD1 for D (6 bases). V shed 1 base and J shed 1 base, with 9 bases lying between them. The germline V gene has CDR1 SGHKS and CDR2 YYEKEE (reference sequence). The CDR3 is 14 amino acids. The CDR3 coding sequence is TGTGCCAGCAGCTTGTACAGGGTGTCCTACGAGCAGTACTTC. Protein: CASSLYRVSYEQYF.

The J gene is TRBJ2-7, the V gene TRBV24-1; the match to TRBD1 covers 7 bases. The V gene's germline CDR1 is KGHDR and CDR2 SFDVKD. This CDR3 has 15 residues. The J segment lost 2 bases and the V segment lost 2 bases, leaving 5 bases of the junction unmatched. The CDR3 protein is CATSDSRQGAYEQYF. The CDR3 nucleotides are TGTGCCACCAGTGATTCGCGACAGGGCGCCTACGAGCAGTACTTC.

The chain recombines TRBV27 with TRBJ2-7, with D possibly being TRBD1 (5 bases). V shed 3 bases and J shed 5 bases, with 11 bases lying between them. In germline, CDR1 is MNHEY, CDR2 SMNVEV (reference sequence). This CDR3 has 13 amino acids. The CDR3 nucleotides read TGTGCCAGCAGTTTTCGTGGGGCCCACGAGCAGTACTTC. It is translated as CASSFRGAHEQYF.

In this sample, this clone turned up a few times. This chain uses TRBV13 with TRBJ2-1; tentatively, D is TRBD2 (6 bases). The V gene lost 5 bases and the J gene lost 2 bases, with 16 bases spanning the gap. This CDR3 spans 16 amino acids. Looked up from germline, CDR1 is PRHDT and CDR2 is FYEKMQ (reference sequence). The CDR3 nucleotides are TGTGCCAGCAGCCCTGGGGGTAGCGGAACCTACAATGAGCAGTTCTTC. This gives the protein CASSPGGSGTYNEQFF.

This clone was picked up one time. The chain carries TRBV18 and TRBJ2-5, with D uncertain. Trimming left V 6 bases short and J 5 bases short, with 13 bases between. There are 13 residues in the CDR3. The V gene's germline CDR1 is KGHSH and CDR2 LQKENI. The CDR3 loop is CASSSGARETQYF. DNA for the CDR3: TGTGCCAGCTCGTCGGGTGCTAGGGAGACCCAGTACTTC.

The CDR3 region is CASRHKIAYTF. DNA for the CDR3: TGCGCCAGCAGACATAAAATTGCCTACACCTTC. The rearrangement uses TRBV10-1 and TRBJ1-2, with no clear D. The CDR3 totals 11 residues. The V gene lost 6 bases and the J gene lost 10 bases, with 12 bases spanning the gap. Germline CDR1 is WNHNN and CDR2 is SYGVQD (reference sequence).

This rearrangement joins TRBV24-1 to TRBJ1-6, with 8 positions matching TRBD1. The CDR3 contains 16 residues. The germline gives CDR1 KGHDR, CDR2 SFDVKD. V was pared by 0 bases and J by 6 bases, with 3 bases of the junction left unmatched. CDR3 sequence: CATSDLSTGANSPLHF. The DNA for the CDR3 is TGTGCCACCAGTGATTTGTCGACAGGGGCTAATTCACCCCTCCACTTT.

The CDR3 region is CATSPPPLAGEAGELFF. DNA for the CDR3: TGTGCCACCAGTCCTCCCCCCCTAGCGGGAGAGGCCGGGGAGCTGTTTTTT. The chain combines TRBV24-1 with TRBJ2-2, with 10 bases fitting TRBD2. The CDR3 is 17 residues long. V trimming: 6 bases; J trimming: 6 bases; junction bases outside the gene matches: 12. Germline values: CDR1 KGHDR, CDR2 SFDVKD.

The V call is TRBV11-3, the J call TRBJ2-7; TRBD2 aligns across 8 bases. The CDR3 is 16 amino acids. V was clipped by 1 base and J by 4 bases; unmatched bases: 9. CDR1 is SGHNT and CDR2 is YENEEA in the germline V gene. For the CDR3, the DNA is TGTGCCAGCAGCTTAGTCTTCAGCGGGAGAGGGTACGAGCAGTACTTC. It encodes CASSLVFSGRGYEQYF.

The chain joins TRBV29-1 to TRBJ2-1; TRBD1 might be the D (7 bases). Trimming removed 8 bases from V and 11 bases from J, with 16 bases in between. The length of the CDR3 is 11 residues. Germline V CDR1 and CDR2: SQVTM, ANQGSEA. In nucleotides, the CDR3 is TGCAGCATGCCCCAGGGGGGAAAGCAGTTCTTC. Its protein is CSMPQGGKQFF.

Written as DNA, the CDR3 is TGCGCCAGCAGCCATTTGACAGCAAACTTCTATGGCTACACCTTC. Translation gives CASSHLTANFYGYTF. This rearrangement joins TRBV4-1 to TRBJ1-2; D is perhaps TRBD1 (5 bases). There are 15 residues in the CDR3. In germline, CDR1 is MGHRA, CDR2 YSYEKL. V shed 3 bases and J shed 4 bases, with 15 bases lying between them.

CDR3 loop: CASSQDKAVTYEQYF. The CDR3 bases are TGTGCCAGCAGCCAAGATAAGGCGGTTACCTACGAGCAGTACTTC. The chain carries TRBV3-1 (or the pseudogene TRBV3-2) and TRBJ2-7; no clear D gene. Germline V gene sequence: CDR1 LGHDT, CDR2 YNNKEL (reference sequence). The CDR3 loop spans 15 amino acids. Trimming pared 0 bases from V and 2 bases from J, leaving 11 bases between.

The V gene is TRBV5-1, the J gene TRBJ2-7, with 8 bases fitting TRBD2. The CDR3 spans 15 residues. V lost 3 bases to trimming and J lost 5 bases; unmatched junction nucleotides: 10. CDR1 is SGHRS, CDR2 YFSETQ, per germline. CDR3 DNA sequence: TGCGCCAGCAGCTCTAGGTCGGGAGGGTCCCACGAGCAGTACTTC. It yields the protein CASSSRSGGSHEQYF.

The chain has TRBV5-4 and TRBJ1-2; 8 nucleotides match TRBD1. V was pared by 5 bases and J by 6 bases, with 9 bases of the junction left unmatched. The CDR3 sequence is 14 residues long. Germline V gene lookup returns CDR1 SGHNT and CDR2 YYREEE (reference sequence). Written as DNA, the CDR3 is TGTGCCAGCAGAGACGGACAGGGTAGGAATGGCTACACCTTC. It specifies CASRDGQGRNGYTF.

This clone was recorded only once. V gene TRBV7-2 combines with J gene TRBJ1-2; D is uncertain. The CDR3 loop spans 14 amino acids. V dropped 5 bases and J dropped 5 bases, with 15 bases sitting between them. Germline CDR1 and CDR2: SGHTA and FQGNSA. The CDR3 DNA reads as TGTGCCAGCAGCCCCCGCCTAGGCGGTTATGGCTACACCTTC. The encoded protein is CASSPRLGGYGYTF.

The V gene is TRBV7-9, the J gene TRBJ1-3, with no clear D. The CDR3 spans 16 residues. Per germline, CDR1 SEHNR and CDR2 FQNEAQ (reference sequence). Trimming left V 0 bases short and J 3 bases short, with 12 bases between. The CDR3 region has the DNA TGTGCCAGCAGCTTAGCGCTCGGGGATCTTGGAAACACCATATATTTT. This codes for CASSLALGDLGNTIYF.

The chain has TRBV5-1 and TRBJ1-1, with a tentative D call TRBD1 (6 bases). The V gene's germline CDR1 is SGHRS and CDR2 YFSETQ. This CDR3 comprises 15 residues. V was cut by 4 bases and J by 3 bases, with 16 bases left in between. Here the CDR3 reads CASSTRGRLDTEAFF. The CDR3 nucleotides read TGCGCCAGCAGCACCAGGGGACGGCTGGACACTGAAGCTTTCTTT.

In regard to this clone: Other DNA sequences in this specimen translate into the identical CDR3. The chain employs TRBV20-1 and TRBJ2-7; D not certain. Germline values: CDR1 DFQATT, CDR2 SNEGSKA (reference sequence). The CDR3 has 11 amino acids. V shed 3 bases and J shed 0 bases, with 3 bases lying between them. The DNA of the CDR3 is TGCAGTGCTAGTCTCTCCTACGAGCAGTACTTC. The encoded protein is CSASLSYEQYF.

As for this clone: Its ends do not fully match the called genes, so a read error is possible. V usage is TRBV7-7 and J usage is TRBJ2-5; 8 bases are a match to TRBD1. Germline V gene lookup returns CDR1 SSHAT and CDR2 FNYEAQ (reference sequence). The CDR3 is made up of 16 amino acids. CDR3 loop: CASSLGGTGGLETQYF. The CDR3 DNA sequence: TGTGCTAGCAGCTTAGGAGGAACAGGGGGATTAGAGACCCAGTACTTC.